These 2 T cell receptor beta chains share one sample of origin, sequenced in a study of T cell repertoires in cytomegalovirus infection. One entry per CDR3 protein, called by TCRdb with MiXCR from the reads. In the table there are approximately 200,000 distinct CDR3 sequences, 28% of which are singletons. Sequenced input: PBMCs. These receptors all come from a human donor in good health (CMV status not recorded). Some clones in this sample may be carry-over from other donors' samples.

The chain is built from TRBV4-1 and TRBJ2-3; D remains ambiguous. CDR3 length equals 15 residues. V was pared by 0 bases and J by 5 bases, with 12 bases between. CDR1 is MGHRA and CDR2 is YSYEKL in the germline V gene. The CDR3 reads CASSQDPRAGDTQYF. The DNA for the CDR3 is TGCGCCAGCAGCCAAGATCCTAGGGCCGGAGATACGCAGTATTTT.

Only a few counts were recorded for this clonotype. The V call is TRBV23-1, the J call TRBJ1-2, with TRBD1 matching 10 bases. Being an ORF, TRBV23-1 has a function that is uncertain. The junction had 17 bases not matched to a gene; V was cut back by 8 bases and J by 8 bases. CDR3 length equals 16 residues. CDR3: CASGPLRDRGGGGYTF. Here the CDR3 DNA reads TGCGCCAGCGGTCCCCTACGGGACAGGGGTGGAGGGGGCTACACCTTC.